The present T cell receptor beta chain was sequenced within a study of glioma-infiltrating T cells after dendritic cell vaccination. For the study at large: Between about 2003 and 2013, patients got autologous tumor lysate-pulsed dendritic cell vaccines.

Primers: 60 V beta forward and 13 J beta reverse. Clones were read by immunoSEQ multiplex PCR, and TCRdb kept only the in-frame ones, dropping some. The sample includes approximately 90,000 clones, 75% to 85% of them seen just once. The CDR3 consists of 13 residues. CDR1 and CDR2 (germline): LNHNV, YYDKDF (reference sequence). Trimming took off 0 bases at V and 10 bases at J, with 10 bases between the two ends. Time point in this sample: after dendritic cell vaccination, including at tumor progression/relapse. Isocitrate dehydrogenase mutation was absent in all glioblastoma patients. PBMC sampling occurred before vaccination, two weeks after the third dose, and at progression.

This clonotype originated in a human donor with glioblastoma. The sequencing here drew on blood, taken after dendritic cell vaccination. The chain links TRBV15 to TRBJ1-3, with D perhaps TRBD1 (5 bases). The CDR3 DNA reads as TGTGCCACCAGCAGAGATAGGGGCAGTACCATATATTTT. This codes for CATSRDRGSTIYF.